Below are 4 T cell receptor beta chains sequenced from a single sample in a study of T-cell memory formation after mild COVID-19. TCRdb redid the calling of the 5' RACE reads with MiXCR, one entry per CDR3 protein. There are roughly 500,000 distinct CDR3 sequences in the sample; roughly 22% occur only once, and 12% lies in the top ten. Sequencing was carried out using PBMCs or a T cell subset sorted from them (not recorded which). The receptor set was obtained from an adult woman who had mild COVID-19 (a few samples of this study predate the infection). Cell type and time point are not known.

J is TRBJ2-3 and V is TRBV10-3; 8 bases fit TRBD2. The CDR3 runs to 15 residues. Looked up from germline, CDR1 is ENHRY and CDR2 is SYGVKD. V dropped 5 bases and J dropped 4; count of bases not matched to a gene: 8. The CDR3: CAISPPPGGADTQYF. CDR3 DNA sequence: TGTGCCATCAGTCCGCCCCCGGGGGGGGCAGATACGCAGTATTTT.

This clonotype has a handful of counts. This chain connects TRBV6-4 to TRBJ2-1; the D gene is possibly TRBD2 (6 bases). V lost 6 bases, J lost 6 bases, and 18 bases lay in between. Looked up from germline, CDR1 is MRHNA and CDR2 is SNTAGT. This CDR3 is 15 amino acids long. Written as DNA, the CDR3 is TGTGCCAGCAGGCCTGATAGCGGCCTATTCAATGAGCAGTTCTTC. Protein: CASRPDSGLFNEQFF.

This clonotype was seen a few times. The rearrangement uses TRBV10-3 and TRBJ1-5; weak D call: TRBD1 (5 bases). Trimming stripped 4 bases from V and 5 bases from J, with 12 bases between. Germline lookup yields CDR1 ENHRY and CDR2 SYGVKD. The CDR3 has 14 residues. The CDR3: CAISVSGGDQPQHF. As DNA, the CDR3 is TGTGCCATCAGTGTGTCCGGGGGTGATCAGCCCCAGCATTTT.

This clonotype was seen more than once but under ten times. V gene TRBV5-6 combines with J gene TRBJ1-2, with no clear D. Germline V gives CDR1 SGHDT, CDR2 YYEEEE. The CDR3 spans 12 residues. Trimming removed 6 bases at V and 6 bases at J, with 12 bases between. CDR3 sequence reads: CASTLVGNGYTF. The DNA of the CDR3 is TGTGCCAGCACTCTGGTGGGGAATGGCTACACCTTC.